The clone carrying this T cell receptor (beta chain) was counted between two and nine times. Its antigen is not identified. The data stem from a study of blood T cells in healthy people across ages. Peripheral blood was drawn, 7.5 to 10 milliliters per donor. Study outcomes and limitations: Strongly correlated with naive T cell percentage was TCR beta diversity. Diversity estimates from one million T cells were considered underestimates.

Through a sample-barcoded 5' primer and a J-beta primer mix, a second PCR was run for roughly 7 to 12 cycles. TCRdb re-called the 5' RACE reads with MiXCR, one entry per CDR3 protein. The sample has 450,000 to 650,000 distinct CDR3 sequences, approximately 25% seen once. V dropped 11 bases and J dropped 0 bases, with 19 bases sitting between them. This CDR3 contains 16 residues. Per germline, CDR1 LGHDT and CDR2 YNNKEL (reference sequence). This sample also belongs to another study, concerning T cells of mothers and their children. From that report: A primer called M1S, used in the second PCR, added sample barcodes and 2-4 random nucleotides.

The clonotype originates from a boy between 10 and 17 years old in good health. The gene calls are TRBV3-1 and TRBJ2-2; TRBD2 is a possible D gene (6 bases). Sequenced input: blood. The CDR3 nucleotides read TGTGCCTCAGGAGGGGACCCGCTCGCGAACACCGGGGAGCTGTTTTTT. Protein product: CASGGDPLANTGELFF. Supplemented by reference TRBV3-1 and TRBJ2-2, the full variable domain reads DTAVSQTPKYLVTQMGNDKSIKCEQNLGHDTMYWYKQDSKKFLKIMFSYNNKELIINETVPNRFSPKSPDKAHLNLHINSLELGDSAVYFCASGGDPLANTGELFFGEGSRLTVL.